These 8 T cell receptor beta chains share one sample of origin, sequenced in a study of blood T cell repertoires in COVID-19. This table comes from immunoSEQ multiplex PCR, and its TCRdb copy is limited to in-frame clones, with some not included. The sample consists of roughly 150,000 clones, about 83% of them appearing once. Material for sequencing was peripheral blood. These receptors were taken from an elderly woman with acute or convalescent COVID-19.

The table lists this clone with a count of one. The chain employs TRBV15 and TRBJ2-3, with 10 bases lining up with TRBD2. CDR1 is LNHNV, CDR2 YYDKDF, per germline (reference sequence). The CDR3 has 17 residues. The V gene end was trimmed by 2 bases and the J gene end by 8 bases; junction bases not matched to a gene: 13. The CDR3 sequence is CATSRSFLAGEEGTQYF. The CDR3 nucleotides are TGTGCCACCAGCAGATCCTTCCTAGCGGGAGAGGAGGGTACGCAGTATTTT.

The chain combines TRBV5-1 with TRBJ2-7, with TRBD2 identical over 12 bases. The CDR3 sequence is 15 residues long. From germline, CDR1 is SGHRS and CDR2 YFSETQ. V shed 3 bases, J shed 0 bases, and the junction held 1 base outside the gene matches. DNA of the CDR3: TGCGCCAGCAGCTGGACTAGCGGGAACTCCTACGAGCAGTACTTC. Translated: CASSWTSGNSYEQYF.

The rearrangement joins TRBV30 to TRBJ1-5; TRBD1 matches 8 bases. This CDR3 contains 14 residues. The V gene end was trimmed by 2 bases and the J gene end by 6 bases; junction bases not matched to a gene: 6. Germline V gene data show CDR1 as GTSNPN and CDR2 as SVGIG (reference sequence). The CDR3: CAWSQGALGQPQHF. In DNA form, the CDR3 reads TGTGCCTGGAGTCAGGGGGCCTTAGGTCAGCCCCAGCATTTT.

The chain couples TRBV27 to TRBJ1-2; TRBD1 matches at 7 bases. CDR1 MNHEY and CDR2 SMNVEV come from the germline V gene (reference sequence). Trimming took 5 bases from V and 8 from J; bases not matched to a gene: 11. This CDR3 has 14 residues. DNA of the CDR3: TGTGCCAGCAGTACCACCGACAGGGCGGGAGGCTACACCTTC. Translation gives CASSTTDRAGGYTF.

In its sample, this clone was seen once. The chain combines TRBV7-2 with TRBJ1-2, with D maybe TRBD1 (6 bases). The CDR3 is made up of 14 amino acids. The germline V and J ends were trimmed by 5 bases and 7 bases, with 17 bases remaining between them. Per germline, CDR1 SGHTA and CDR2 FQGNSA. In nucleotides, the CDR3 is TGTGCCAGCAGCCCTACAGGGTTCCGGGGTGGCTACACCTTC. It yields the protein CASSPTGFRGGYTF.

The J gene is TRBJ2-2, the V gene TRBV29-1, with a weak D call TRBD2 (5 bases). The germline CDR1 and CDR2 sequences are SQVTM and ANQGSEA. V shed 1 base and J shed 4 bases, with 16 bases lying between them. The CDR3 is 16 amino acids. DNA of the CDR3: TGCAGCGTTGAAGCTCCGGGGTTTAGGAGCACCGGGGAGCTGTTTTTT. Translating it yields CSVEAPGFRSTGELFF.

This chain connects TRBV28 to TRBJ1-2; no definite D call. The germline gives CDR1 MDHEN, CDR2 SYDVKM. V was cut by 3 bases and J by 4 bases, with 12 bases left in between. The CDR3 runs to 14 residues. The DNA of the CDR3 is TGTGCCAGCAGTTTTTGGAGTCAGTCCTATGGCTACACCTTC. Amino acids: CASSFWSQSYGYTF.

This chain joins TRBV28 and TRBJ2-3, with 11 bases aligning to TRBD2. With 3 bases clipped from V and 7 bases from J, the junction kept 6 bases outside the gene matches. Per germline, CDR1 MDHEN and CDR2 SYDVKM. This CDR3 is built from 15 residues. In DNA form, the CDR3 reads TGTGCCAGCAGTTTCCTAGCGGGGGGCCCAAATACGCAGTATTTT. This codes for CASSFLAGGPNTQYF.